One sample yielded the 8 T cell receptor beta chains listed below, sequenced in a study of T cells in Graves' hyperthyroidism and ophthalmopathy. RNA transcripts gave rise to amplified TCR beta CDR3 regions. The TCR CDR3 first-round RT-PCR relied on the HTBI primer set. MiXCR, run by TCRdb on the multiplex PCR reads, gives a single entry per CDR3 protein. Among under 750,000 distinct CDR3 sequences listed, around a sixth were seen once. Sequencing used blood. The receptors shown here come from a woman between 50 and 59 years old with Graves' hyperthyroidism that later progressed to Graves' ophthalmopathy.

Worth noting for this clonotype: An end of the junction does not agree with germline; a read error may underlie this. This chain connects TRBV4-1 to TRBJ1-5; the D is unclear. This CDR3 region has 14 residues. The germline V gene has CDR1 MGHRA and CDR2 YSYEKL. In DNA, the CDR3 is TGTGCCAGCAGCCAAGATGACCTGAATCAGCCCCAGCATTTT. It codes for CASSQDDLNQPQHF.

This clonotype was found many times. The rearrangement links TRBV3-1 to TRBJ1-2; 8 nucleotides agree with TRBD1. The CDR3 has 15 residues. Germline CDR1 LGHDT, CDR2 YNNKEL (reference sequence). After removal of 4 bases from V and 1 base from J, the junction contained 5 bases not matched to a gene. CDR3 sequence reads: CASSRGTGGNYGYTF. For the CDR3, the DNA is TGTGCCAGCAGCCGAGGGACAGGCGGTAACTATGGCTACACCTTC.

The chain recombines TRBV10-3 with TRBJ1-3, with D maybe TRBD1 (5 bases). The germline V gene encodes CDR1 ENHRY and CDR2 SYGVKD. The germline V and J ends were trimmed by 3 bases and 0 bases, with 12 bases remaining between them. The CDR3 loop spans 16 amino acids. The CDR3 region is CAISEERGYSGNTIYF. CDR3 sequence (DNA): TGTGCCATCAGTGAAGAACGGGGCTACTCTGGAAACACCATATATTTT.

The CDR3 region is CASSSGTSGGYNEQFF. The DNA of the CDR3 is TGTGCCAGCAGCTCAGGGACTAGCGGGGGCTACAATGAGCAGTTCTTC. The chain uses TRBV7-9 and TRBJ2-1; the match to TRBD2 covers 14 bases. CDR3 size: 16 residues. Trimming took 4 bases from V and 3 from J; bases not matched to a gene: 2. Per the germline V gene, CDR1 is SEHNR and CDR2 is FQNEAQ (reference sequence).

The sample holds many counts of this clonotype. The genes are TRBV6-1 and TRBJ2-7; D possibly corresponds to TRBD1 (5 bases). The CDR3 is made up of 15 amino acids. Germline V CDR1 and CDR2: MNHNS, SASEGT. Trimming removed 2 bases from V and 0 bases from J, with 11 bases in between. Here the CDR3 reads CASSEPGQPSYEQYF. The CDR3 bases are TGTGCCAGCAGTGAACCAGGGCAACCCTCCTACGAGCAGTACTTC.

This clonotype appeared a few times. The J gene is TRBJ2-2, the V gene TRBV5-1; 10 positions match TRBD2. The V and J ends lost 4 bases and 5 bases, in that order; junction bases with no gene match: 8. CDR1 is SGHRS, CDR2 YFSETQ, per germline. The CDR3 covers 16 residues. CDR3: CASSRTSGKGTGELFF. The CDR3 DNA follows: TGCGCCAGCAGCCGGACTAGCGGCAAAGGAACCGGGGAGCTGTTTTTT.

The chain uses TRBV27 and TRBJ1-5; D is uncertain. CDR3 length: 16 residues. V shed 5 bases and J shed 4 bases, with 18 bases lying between them. Germline V gene sequence: CDR1 MNHEY, CDR2 SMNVEV (reference sequence). The CDR3 spells CASSNRGMSTNQPQHF. The CDR3 coding sequence is TGTGCCAGCAGTAACCGAGGAATGAGCACTAATCAGCCCCAGCATTTT.

This clonotype was observed a handful of times. The genes are TRBV2 and TRBJ2-5; 8 nucleotides agree with TRBD1. There are 14 residues in the CDR3. CDR1 and CDR2 from the germline V gene are SNHLY and FYNNEI. V gave up 6 bases and J gave up 3 bases; unmatched junction bases: 6. Here the CDR3 reads CASRAGTGKETQYF. For the CDR3, the DNA is TGTGCCAGCAGAGCCGGGACAGGAAAAGAGACCCAGTACTTC.